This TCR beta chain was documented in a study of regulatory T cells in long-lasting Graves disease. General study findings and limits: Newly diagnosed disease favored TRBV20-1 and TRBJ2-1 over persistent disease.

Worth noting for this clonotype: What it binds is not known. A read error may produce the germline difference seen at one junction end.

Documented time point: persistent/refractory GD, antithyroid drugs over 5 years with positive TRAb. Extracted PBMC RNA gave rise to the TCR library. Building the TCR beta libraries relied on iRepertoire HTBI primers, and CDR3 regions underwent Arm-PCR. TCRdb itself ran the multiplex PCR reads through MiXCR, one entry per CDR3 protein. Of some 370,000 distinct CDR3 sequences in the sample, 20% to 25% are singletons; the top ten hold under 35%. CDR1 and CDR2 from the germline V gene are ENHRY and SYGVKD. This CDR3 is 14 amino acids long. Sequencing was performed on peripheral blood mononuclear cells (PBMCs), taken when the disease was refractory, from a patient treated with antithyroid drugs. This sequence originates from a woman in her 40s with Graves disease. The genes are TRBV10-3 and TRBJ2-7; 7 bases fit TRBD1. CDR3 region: CASSYYRGPYEQYF. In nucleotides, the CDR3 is TGTGCCAGCAGTTATTACAGGGGTCCCTACGAGCAGTACTTC.